This T cell receptor (beta chain) was obtained from a study of blood T cell repertoires in COVID-19. Study-wide background: Whether acute or convalescent, the COVID-19 samples came from the United States, Italy and Spain. Sample material is recorded as cDNA or gDNA derived from T cells, B-cell-depleted T cells, or PBMCs.

As handled by the study authors: The assay estimated nucleated cells by amplifying reference gene primers. TCRdb's table, derived via immunoSEQ multiplex PCR, lists solely in-frame clones and lacks some. V and J calls and clone size are those listed in that table; D and trimming were worked out from the DNA. The sample consists of over 200,000 clones, roughly 90% of them appearing once. Input material: peripheral blood. The TCR sequence derives from a woman aged 60 to 75 with acute or convalescent COVID-19.

The CDR3 DNA reads TGCGCCAGCAGTGAAAGGGGGAATCAGCCCCAGCATTTT. It is translated as CASSERGNQPQHF. The chain joins TRBV10-1 to TRBJ1-5; TRBD1 might be the D (6 bases). V was trimmed by 3 bases and J by 4 bases, leaving 7 bases between them. The CDR3 extends over 13 amino acids. Germline lookup yields CDR1 WNHNN and CDR2 SYGVQD (reference sequence).